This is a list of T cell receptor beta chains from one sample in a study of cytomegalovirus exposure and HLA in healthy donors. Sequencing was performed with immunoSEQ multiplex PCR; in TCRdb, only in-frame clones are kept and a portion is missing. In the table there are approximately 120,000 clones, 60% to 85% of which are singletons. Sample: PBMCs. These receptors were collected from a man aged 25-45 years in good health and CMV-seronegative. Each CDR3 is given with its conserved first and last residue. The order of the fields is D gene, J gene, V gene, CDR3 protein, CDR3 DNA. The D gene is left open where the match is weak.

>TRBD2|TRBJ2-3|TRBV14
CASSQDRRGRATDTQYF
TGTGCCAGCAGCCAAGATCGTCGCGGGAGGGCAACAGATACGCAGTATTTT
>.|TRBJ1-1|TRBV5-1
CASSFTGRDTEAFF
TGCGCCAGCAGCTTTACAGGGCGGGACACTGAAGCTTTCTTT
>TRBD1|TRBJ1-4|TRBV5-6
CASSHRQGVNEKLFF
TGTGCCAGCAGCCATAGACAGGGGGTTAATGAAAAACTGTTTTTT
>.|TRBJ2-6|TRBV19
CASSRGQGDYSGANVLTF
TGTGCCAGTAGTAGGGGACAAGGAGACTACTCTGGGGCCAACGTCCTGACTTTC
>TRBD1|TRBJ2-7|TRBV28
CASSLQGGKGEQYF
TGTGCCAGCAGCCTACAGGGGGGAAAGGGGGAGCAGTACTTC
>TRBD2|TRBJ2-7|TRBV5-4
CASSFYGGVGEQYF
TGTGCCAGCAGCTTCTACGGGGGGGTCGGCGAGCAGTACTTC
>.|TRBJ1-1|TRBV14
CASSLLQGSTEAFF
TGTGCCAGCAGCCTACTCCAGGGGAGCACTGAAGCTTTCTTT
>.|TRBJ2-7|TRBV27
CASSLRTVINTYEQYF
TGTGCCAGCAGTCTTCGGACAGTCATAAACACCTACGAGCAGTACTTC
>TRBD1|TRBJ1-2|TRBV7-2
CASSLQGAQGYTF
TGTGCCAGCAGCTTACAGGGGGCGCAGGGCTACACCTTC
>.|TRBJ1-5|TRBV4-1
CASSQDLEDSHYSNQPQHF
TGCGCCAGCAGCCAAGATCTTGAAGACAGCCACTATAGCAATCAGCCCCAGCATTTT
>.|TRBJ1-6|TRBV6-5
CASTQRGAGTSPLHF
TGTGCCAGCACTCAACGGGGCGCGGGAACCTCACCCCTCCACTTT
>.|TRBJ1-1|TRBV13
CASSTKGRGSTEAFF
TGTGCCAGCAGCACTAAGGGCCGTGGGAGCACTGAAGCTTTCTTT
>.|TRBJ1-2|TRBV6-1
CASSDWGLGYGYTF
TGTGCCAGCAGTGATTGGGGGCTGGGGTATGGCTACACCTTC
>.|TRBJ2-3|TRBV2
CAGSFRGAPPTQYF
TGTGCCGGCAGTTTTCGGGGGGCCCCCCCTACGCAGTATTTT
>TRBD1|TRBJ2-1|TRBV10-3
CAISGTGFPEQFF
TGTGCCATCAGTGGGACAGGGTTCCCTGAGCAGTTCTTC
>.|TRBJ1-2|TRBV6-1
CASSEGSGNPYGYTF
TGTGCCAGCAGTGAAGGATCAGGGAATCCGTATGGCTACACCTTC